This TCR beta chain was captured by sequencing in a study of T cells in Graves' hyperthyroidism and ophthalmopathy. J lost 12 bases, V lost 6 bases, and 11 bases had no gene match. The CDR3 extends over 14 amino acids. The TCR beta CDR3 regions underwent amplification using RNA transcripts as the source. Carried out on the TCR CDR3, a first-round RT-PCR used the HTBI primer set. From the multiplex PCR reads, TCRdb called clonotypes with MiXCR, one entry per CDR3 protein. The table has roughly 420,000 distinct CDR3 sequences, about 15% seen once. Clinical symptoms, serum thyroxine and TRAb, thyroid ultrasound and orbital computed tomography together formed the diagnostic basis. Fresh peripheral blood, approximately 9.7 ml, was the source of the PBMCs. In this sample, this clonotype turned up many times.

The rearrangement uses TRBV12-3 or TRBV12-4 and TRBJ1-6; 7 bases match TRBD1. Sequences were obtained from blood. The receptor was derived from a woman between 18 and 29 years old with Graves' hyperthyroidism. DNA for the CDR3: TGTGCCAGCAGCTGGACAGGCATGAGCGGACCCCTCCACTTT. This sequence encodes CASSWTGMSGPLHF.